The source of this T cell receptor (beta chain) is a study of blood T cells in healthy people across ages. In this sample, this clonotype turned up many times. CDR3 length equals 12 residues. V was clipped by 2 bases and J by 6 bases, with 6 bases between them. Sample-barcoded 5' priming and a J-beta primer mix drove a second PCR of about 6 to 11 cycles. A single record per CDR3 protein comes from TCRdb applying MiXCR to the 5' RACE reads. The sample lists about 1,400,000 distinct CDR3 sequences; around 59% were seen once. Sequenced: blood. This receptor was obtained from a man between 18 and 35 years old in good health. The rearrangement uses TRBV12-3 or TRBV12-4 and TRBJ2-3; D perhaps matches TRBD1 (6 bases). CDR3 nucleotide sequence: TGTGCCAGCAGTTTACAGGGGGATACGCAGTATTTT. Translated, it gives CASSLQGDTQYF.